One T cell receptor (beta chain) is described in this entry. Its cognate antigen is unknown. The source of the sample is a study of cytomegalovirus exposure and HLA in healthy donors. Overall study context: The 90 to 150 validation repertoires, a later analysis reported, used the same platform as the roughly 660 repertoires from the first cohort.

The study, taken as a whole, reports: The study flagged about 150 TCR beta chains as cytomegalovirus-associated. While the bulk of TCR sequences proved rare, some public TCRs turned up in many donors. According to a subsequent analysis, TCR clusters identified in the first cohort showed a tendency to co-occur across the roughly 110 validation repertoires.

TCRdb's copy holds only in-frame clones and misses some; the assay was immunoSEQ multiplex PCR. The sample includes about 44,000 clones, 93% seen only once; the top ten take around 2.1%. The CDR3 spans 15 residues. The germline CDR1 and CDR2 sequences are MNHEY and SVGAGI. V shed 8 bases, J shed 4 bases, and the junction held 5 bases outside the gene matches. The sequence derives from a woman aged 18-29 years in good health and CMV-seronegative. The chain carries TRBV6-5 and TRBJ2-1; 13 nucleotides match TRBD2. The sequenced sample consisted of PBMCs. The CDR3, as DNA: TGTGCCAGCGGCTGGACTAGCGGGAGTTACAATGAGCAGTTCTTC. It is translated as CASGWTSGSYNEQFF.